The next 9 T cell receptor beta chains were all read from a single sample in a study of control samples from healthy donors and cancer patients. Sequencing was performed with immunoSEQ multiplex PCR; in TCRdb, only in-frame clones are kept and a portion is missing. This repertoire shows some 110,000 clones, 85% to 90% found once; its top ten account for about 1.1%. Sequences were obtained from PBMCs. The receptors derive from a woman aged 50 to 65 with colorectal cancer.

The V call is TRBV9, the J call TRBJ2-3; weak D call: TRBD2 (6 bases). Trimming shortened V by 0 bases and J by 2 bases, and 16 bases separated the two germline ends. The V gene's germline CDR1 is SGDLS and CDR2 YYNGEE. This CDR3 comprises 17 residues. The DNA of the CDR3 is TGTGCCAGCAGCGTAGCTACGGGGGTCGGCACCACAGATACGCAGTATTTT. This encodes CASSVATGVGTTDTQYF. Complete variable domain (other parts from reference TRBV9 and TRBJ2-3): DSGVTQTPKHLITATGQRVTLRCSPRSGDLSVYWYQQSLDQGLQFLIQYYNGEERAKGNILERFSAQQFPDLHSELNLSSLELGDSALYFCASSVATGVGTTDTQYFGPGTRLTVL.

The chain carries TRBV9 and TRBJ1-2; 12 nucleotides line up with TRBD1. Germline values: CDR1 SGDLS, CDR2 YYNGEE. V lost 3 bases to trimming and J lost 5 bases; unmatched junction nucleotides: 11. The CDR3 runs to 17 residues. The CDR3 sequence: CASSGGTGGELWYGYTF. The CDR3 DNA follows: TGTGCCAGCAGCGGCGGGACAGGGGGCGAGTTGTGGTATGGCTACACCTTC.

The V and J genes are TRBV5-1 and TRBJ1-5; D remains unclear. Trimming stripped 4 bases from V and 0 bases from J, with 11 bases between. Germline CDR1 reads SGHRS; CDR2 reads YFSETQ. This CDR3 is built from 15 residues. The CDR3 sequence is CASSPTVDSNQPQHF. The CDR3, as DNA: TGCGCCAGCAGCCCGACGGTGGATAGCAATCAGCCCCAGCATTTT.

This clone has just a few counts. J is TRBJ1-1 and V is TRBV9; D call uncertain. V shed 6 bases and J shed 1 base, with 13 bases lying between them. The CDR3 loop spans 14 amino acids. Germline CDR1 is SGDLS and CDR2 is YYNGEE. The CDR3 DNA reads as TGTGCCAGCACCAAATCAGTGGGGAACACTGAAGCTTTCTTT. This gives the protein CASTKSVGNTEAFF.

CDR3 loop: CASSDGGTNEKLFF. The CDR3 DNA is TGTGCCAGCAGTGACGGGGGTACTAATGAAAAACTGTTTTTT. The genes are TRBV6-1 and TRBJ1-4, with a possible D match to TRBD1 (5 bases). V was pared by 3 bases and J by 2 bases, with 7 bases between. The CDR3 sequence is 14 residues long. CDR1 and CDR2 (germline): MNHNS, SASEGT.

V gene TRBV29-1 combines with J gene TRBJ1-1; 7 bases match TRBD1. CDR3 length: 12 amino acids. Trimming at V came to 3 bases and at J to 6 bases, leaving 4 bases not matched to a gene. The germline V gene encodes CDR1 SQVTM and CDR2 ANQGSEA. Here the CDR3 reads CSVEVTGPEAFF. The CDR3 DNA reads TGCAGCGTTGAGGTGACAGGGCCTGAAGCTTTCTTT.

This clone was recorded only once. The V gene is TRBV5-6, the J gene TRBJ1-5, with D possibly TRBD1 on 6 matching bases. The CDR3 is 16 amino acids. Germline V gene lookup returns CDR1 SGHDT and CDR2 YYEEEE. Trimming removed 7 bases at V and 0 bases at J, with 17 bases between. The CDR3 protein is CASHETGTNSNQPQHF. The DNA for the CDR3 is TGTGCCAGCCACGAGACCGGGACAAATAGCAATCAGCCCCAGCATTTT.

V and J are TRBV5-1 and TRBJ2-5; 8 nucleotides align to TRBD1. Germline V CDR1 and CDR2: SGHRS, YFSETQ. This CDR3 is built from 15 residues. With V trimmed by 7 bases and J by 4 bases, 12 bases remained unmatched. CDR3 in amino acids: CASSRTGTGVETQYF. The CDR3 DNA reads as TGCGCCAGCTCCCGAACCGGGACAGGAGTAGAGACCCAGTACTTC.

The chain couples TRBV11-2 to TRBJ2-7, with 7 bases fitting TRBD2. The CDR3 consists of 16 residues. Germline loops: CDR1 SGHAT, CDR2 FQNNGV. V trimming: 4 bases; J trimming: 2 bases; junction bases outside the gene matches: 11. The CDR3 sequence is CASSSRSERGAYEQYF. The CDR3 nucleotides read TGTGCCAGCAGCTCGAGGTCTGAGCGGGGAGCCTACGAGCAGTACTTC.